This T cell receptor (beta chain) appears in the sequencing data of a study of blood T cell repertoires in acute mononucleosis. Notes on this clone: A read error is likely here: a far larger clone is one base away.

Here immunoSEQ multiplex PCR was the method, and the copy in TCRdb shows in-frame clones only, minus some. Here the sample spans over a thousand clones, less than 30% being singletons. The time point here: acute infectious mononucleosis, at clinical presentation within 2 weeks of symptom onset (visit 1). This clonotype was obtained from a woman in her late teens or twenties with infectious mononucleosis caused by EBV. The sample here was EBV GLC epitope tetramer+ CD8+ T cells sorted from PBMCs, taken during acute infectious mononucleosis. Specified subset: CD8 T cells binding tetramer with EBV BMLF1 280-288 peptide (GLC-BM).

CDR3 nucleotides: TGTGCCAGCAGCTCGATGAACACTGAAGCTTTCTTT. Amino acid sequence: CASSSMNTEAFF. This chain links TRBV11-2 with TRBJ1-1; D remains unclear. Germline V CDR1 and CDR2: SGHAT, FQNNGV. This CDR3 is built from 12 residues. Trimming removed 4 bases at V and 0 bases at J, with 3 bases between.